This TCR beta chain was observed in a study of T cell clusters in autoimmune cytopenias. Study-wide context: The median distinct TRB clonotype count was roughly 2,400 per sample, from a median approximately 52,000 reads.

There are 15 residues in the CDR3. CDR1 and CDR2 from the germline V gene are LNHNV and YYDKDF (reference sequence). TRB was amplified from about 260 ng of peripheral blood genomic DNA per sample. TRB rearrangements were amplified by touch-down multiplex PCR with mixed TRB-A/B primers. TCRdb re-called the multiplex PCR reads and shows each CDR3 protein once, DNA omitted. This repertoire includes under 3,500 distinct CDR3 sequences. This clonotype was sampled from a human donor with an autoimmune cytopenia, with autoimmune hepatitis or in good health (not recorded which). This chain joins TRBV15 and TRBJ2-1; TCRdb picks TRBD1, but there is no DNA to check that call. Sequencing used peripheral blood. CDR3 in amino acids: CATSRASEGAGEQFF.